Listed below are T cell receptor beta chains from one sample, sequenced in a study of T cell repertoires in cytomegalovirus infection. A single record per CDR3 protein comes from TCRdb applying MiXCR to the reads. The data hold some 800,000 distinct CDR3 sequences, with around a third observed a single time. What these receptors recognize is not known. The material sequenced was cultured CD8+ T cells from PBMCs, taken from culture after CMV antigen stimulation. The receptors shown here come from a human donor in good health (CMV status not recorded). Some clones in this sample may be carry-over from other donors' samples. Both conserved end residues are part of each CDR3. Each record gives: V gene, clone size, D gene, J gene, CDR3 DNA, CDR3 protein. A D gene is named only where the DNA matches it firmly. Only part of the rows carry a size: once, few, many, or a class if the clone is expanded.

V: TRBV9
size: many
D: .
J: TRBJ2-1
DNA: TGTGCCAGTTCAGTGGGCTCCTACAATGAGCAGTTCTTC
CDR3: CASSVGSYNEQFF

V: TRBV5-5
size: many
D: .
J: TRBJ2-4
DNA: TGTGCCAGCAGTCTGGGCCCCGAAAGAGCCAAAAACATTCAGTACTTC
CDR3: CASSLGPERAKNIQYF

V: TRBV4-1
size: few
D: TRBD2
J: TRBJ2-1
DNA: TGCGCCAGCAGGCACGCCTGGCTAGCGGGAGACAATGAGCAGTTCTTC
CDR3: CASRHAWLAGDNEQFF

V: TRBV13
size: .
D: .
J: TRBJ2-3
DNA: TGTGCCAGCAGCTTCCCTAGCGAACGGTCGGCAGATACGCAGTATTTT
CDR3: CASSFPSERSADTQYF

V: TRBV11-3
size: few
D: .
J: TRBJ2-6
DNA: TGTGCCAGCAGCCCGAATCTCGGGCCCGGGGCCAACGTCCTGACTTTC
CDR3: CASSPNLGPGANVLTF

V: TRBV27
size: .
D: TRBD1
J: TRBJ2-2
DNA: TGTGCCAGCAGCGGACAGGGTGGAAACACCGGGGAGCTGTTTTTT
CDR3: CASSGQGGNTGELFF

V: TRBV6-6
size: .
D: TRBD2
J: TRBJ2-1
DNA: TGTGCCAGCAGTTACTCGTCGCTCAAGCGGGGTCTCAATGTGCAGTTCTTC
CDR3: CASSYSSLKRGLNVQFF

V: TRBV20-1
size: .
D: .
J: TRBJ2-1
DNA: TGCAGTGCTAGAGAGCGGGGAGGAACCTACAATGAGCAGTTCTTC
CDR3: CSARERGGTYNEQFF

V: TRBV7-7
size: few
D: .
J: TRBJ2-5
DNA: TGTGCTAGCAGCTCCACGATACGGGGGCAAGAGACCCAGTACTTC
CDR3: CASSSTIRGQETQYF

V: TRBV7-6
size: many
D: .
J: TRBJ2-2
DNA: TGTGCCAGCAGCTTAGCTACAACCAGGGGCACCGGGGAGCTGTTTTTT
CDR3: CASSLATTRGTGELFF

V: TRBV28
size: .
D: .
J: TRBJ1-6
DNA: TGTGCCAGCAGCGTGTACGGTCCGGGCCCCCTCCACTTT
CDR3: CASSVYGPGPLHF

V: TRBV6-1
size: few
D: TRBD1
J: TRBJ2-5
DNA: TGTGCCAGTACTTTGTCCACACAGGGGCCCGAAGAGACCCAGTACTTC
CDR3: CASTLSTQGPEETQYF

V: TRBV12-3/TRBV12-4
size: few
D: TRBD1
J: TRBJ1-2
DNA: TGTGCCAGCAGTCCCGGGACAGGGTCTAGCTACACCTTC
CDR3: CASSPGTGSSYTF

V: TRBV6-6
size: .
D: TRBD1
J: TRBJ2-1
DNA: TGTGCCAGCAAGACCGACAGGGCAGCCGGGAATGAGCAGTTCTTC
CDR3: CASKTDRAAGNEQFF

V: TRBV12-3/TRBV12-4
size: .
D: .
J: TRBJ2-2
DNA: TGTGCCAGCACCCGAGAGGGGGAGACCGGGGAGCTGTTTTTT
CDR3: CASTREGETGELFF

V: TRBV6-6
size: .
D: TRBD2
J: TRBJ2-1
DNA: TGTGCCAGCAGTTACTCGATACTAGCGGGGGGGTACAATGAGCAGTTCTTC
CDR3: CASSYSILAGGYNEQFF

V: TRBV7-6
size: many
D: .
J: TRBJ2-1
DNA: TGTGCCAGCAGCTTAGACGGGGCCGGCTCCTACAATGAGCAGTTCTTC
CDR3: CASSLDGAGSYNEQFF

V: TRBV18
size: once
D: .
J: TRBJ1-5
DNA: TGTGCCAGCTCACCGGATTCGAGGGGAGCCCAGCATTTT
CDR3: CASSPDSRGAQHF

V: TRBV7-2
size: many
D: TRBD1
J: TRBJ1-6
DNA: TGTGCCAGCAGCGACGAGGGGGCTACTAATTCACCCCTCCACTTT
CDR3: CASSDEGATNSPLHF

V: TRBV6-2/TRBV6-3
size: .
D: TRBD2
J: TRBJ2-1
DNA: TGTGCCAGCACCTCAGGAAAGCGGGGGGACAATGAGCAGTTCTTC
CDR3: CASTSGKRGDNEQFF

V: TRBV19
size: few
D: .
J: TRBJ1-5
DNA: TGTGCCAGTAGTATATATCGGGCCCCCAATCAGCCCCAGCATTTT
CDR3: CASSIYRAPNQPQHF

V: TRBV27
size: few
D: .
J: TRBJ2-1
DNA: TGTGCCAGCAGTTTATCTAACTTTATCAATGAGCAGTTCTTC
CDR3: CASSLSNFINEQFF

V: TRBV11-2
size: few
D: TRBD2
J: TRBJ2-3
DNA: TGTGCCAGCAGCTTAGTAGCCAGCGGGGCGGGCACAGATACGCAGTATTTT
CDR3: CASSLVASGAGTDTQYF

V: TRBV28
size: .
D: TRBD1
J: TRBJ2-2
DNA: TGTGCCAGCAGCCTGACAGGGGCCCCAGGCGGGGAGCTGTTTTTT
CDR3: CASSLTGAPGGELFF

V: TRBV7-2
size: many
D: TRBD1
J: TRBJ1-1
DNA: TGTGCCAGCAGCCCGGGGACAGCCTCTTCCACTGAAGCTTTCTTT
CDR3: CASSPGTASSTEAFF

V: TRBV7-8
size: many
D: .
J: TRBJ2-2
DNA: TGTGCCAGCAGCTCACCCTTGGGGGAAACAAACACCGGGGAGCTGTTTTTT
CDR3: CASSSPLGETNTGELFF

V: TRBV5-5
size: few
D: .
J: TRBJ2-3
DNA: TGTGCCAGCAGCTCCCTGGCCCGCACAGATACGCAGTATTTT
CDR3: CASSSLARTDTQYF

V: TRBV6-2/TRBV6-3
size: .
D: .
J: TRBJ1-1
DNA: TGTGCCAGCAGTTACCTAATGGGGAACACTGAAGCTTTCTTT
CDR3: CASSYLMGNTEAFF

V: TRBV19
size: .
D: .
J: TRBJ2-3
DNA: TGTGCCAGTAGTATCGGGACGATGCGCACAGATACGCAGTATTTT
CDR3: CASSIGTMRTDTQYF